This TCR beta chain originates from a study of blood T cell repertoires in COVID-19. Study context: Material from acute and convalescent COVID-19 was sourced from the United States, Italy and Spain. In each case, the material was cDNA or gDNA derived from T cells, B-cell-depleted T cells, or PBMCs.

Authors' methods: It was from reference gene primer amplification that nucleated cell counts were estimated. Clones were sequenced by immunoSEQ multiplex PCR, and TCRdb holds only the in-frame ones, with some missing. V, J and clone size derive from that table, while D and trimming were established from the DNA sequence. The sample yields 50,000 to 65,000 clones, 91% seen once. This CDR3 contains 15 residues. Trimming took 5 bases from V and 2 from J, leaving 15 bases between them. In germline, CDR1 is SGHTA, CDR2 FQGTGA. The sequence came from a woman in her sixties or seventies with active or convalescent COVID-19. The sample comprised peripheral blood. V and J are TRBV7-3 and TRBJ2-5; D perhaps matches TRBD2 (6 bases). CDR3 coding DNA: TGTGCCAGCAGCCCCCGCGGGGTATCTCAAGAGACCCAGTACTTC. Its translation: CASSPRGVSQETQYF.